This T cell receptor (beta chain) was identified in a study of blood T cells in healthy people across ages. Whole-study results and caveats: Per million T cells, the diversity of TCR beta decreased roughly linearly as age advanced.

The sample holds a few counts of this clonotype. As yet, its antigen is unknown. Alongside a J-beta primer mix, a sample-barcoded 5' primer served in a second PCR lasting roughly 6 to 12 cycles. MiXCR, run by TCRdb on the 5' RACE reads, gives a single entry per CDR3 protein. This repertoire shows about 760,000 distinct CDR3 sequences, roughly 25% found once; its top ten account for 9.4%. This CDR3 region has 15 residues. The V gene's germline CDR1 is SEHNR and CDR2 FQNEAQ (reference sequence). With V trimmed by 5 bases and J by 5 bases, 10 bases remained unmatched. These records were also assigned to another study, of T cells of mothers and their children. That report adds: Study donors consisted of a few healthy Caucasian mothers and their six children.

The sample was blood. The V gene is TRBV7-9, the J gene TRBJ2-5; TRBD1 agrees at 8 bases. This receptor was taken from a boy aged 5-17 years in good health. CDR3: CASSITIRGRETQYF. For the CDR3, the DNA is TGTGCCAGCAGCATCACAATCAGGGGGCGGGAGACCCAGTACTTC.